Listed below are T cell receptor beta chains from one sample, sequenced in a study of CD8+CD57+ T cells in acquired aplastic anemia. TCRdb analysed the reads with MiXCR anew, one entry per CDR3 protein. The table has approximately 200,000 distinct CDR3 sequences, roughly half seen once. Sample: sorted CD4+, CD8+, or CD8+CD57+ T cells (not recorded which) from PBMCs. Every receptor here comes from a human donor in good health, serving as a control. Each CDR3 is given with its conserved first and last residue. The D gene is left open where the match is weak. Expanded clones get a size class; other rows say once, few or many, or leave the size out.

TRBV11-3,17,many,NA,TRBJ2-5,TGTGCCAGCAGTAAAGGGAAATCTGGCAGGGGGGGAGAGACCCAGTACTTC,CASSKGKSGRGGETQYF
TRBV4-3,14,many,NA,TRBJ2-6,TGCGCCAGCAGCCGCTCGTCCGGGGCCAACGTCCTGACTTTC,CASSRSSGANVLTF
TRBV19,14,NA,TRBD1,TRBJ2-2,TGTGCCAGTCGGACAGGGGAGGTGACCGGGGAGCTGTTTTTT,CASRTGEVTGELFF
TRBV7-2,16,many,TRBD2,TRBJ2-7,TGTGCCAGCAGCTTAGCGGTTAGCGGGGGCTCCTACGAGCAGTACTTC,CASSLAVSGGSYEQYF
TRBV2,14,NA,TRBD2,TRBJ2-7,TGTGCCAGCAGTTGGCGGGGGGAGGGTTACGAGCAGTACTTC,CASSWRGEGYEQYF
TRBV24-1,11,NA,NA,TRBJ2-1,TGTGCCACCAGTGATTTTCATGAGCAGTTCTTC,CATSDFHEQFF
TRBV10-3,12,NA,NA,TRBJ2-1,TGTGCCATCGGTTCCCTCCCCAATGAGCAGTTCTTC,CAIGSLPNEQFF
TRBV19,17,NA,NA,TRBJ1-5,TGTGCCAGTAGTATCGGAGGGGGGCGGTGGGGCAATCAGCCCCAGCATTTT,CASSIGGGRWGNQPQHF
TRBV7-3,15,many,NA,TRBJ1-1,TGTGCCAGCAGCTTAAATCCACTTGGGGGGTCTGAAGCTTTCTTT,CASSLNPLGGSEAFF
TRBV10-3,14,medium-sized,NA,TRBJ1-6,TGTGCCATCAGCGTGACAGGAGTCAATTCACCCCTCCACTTT,CAISVTGVNSPLHF
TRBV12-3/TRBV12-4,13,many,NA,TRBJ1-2,TGTGCCAGCAGTCGGCCTCGAGACTATGGCTACACCTTC,CASSRPRDYGYTF
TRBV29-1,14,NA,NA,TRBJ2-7,TGCAGCGTCTTGAGGAGGGACCGGACCTACGAGCAGTACTTC,CSVLRRDRTYEQYF
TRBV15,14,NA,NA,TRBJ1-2,TGTGCCACCAGCAGACGGACAGACTCCTATGGCTACACCTTC,CATSRRTDSYGYTF
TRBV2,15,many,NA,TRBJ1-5,TGTGCCAGCAGTGGTACGCTGTATAGCAATCAGCCCCAGCATTTT,CASSGTLYSNQPQHF
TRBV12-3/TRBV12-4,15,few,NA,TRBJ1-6,TGTGCCAGCAGTGGGACGGGGGGGGAAAATTCACCCCTCCACTTT,CASSGTGGENSPLHF
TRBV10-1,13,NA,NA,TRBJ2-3,TGCGCCAGCAGCCCAGGGATGGGGGATACGCAGTATTTT,CASSPGMGDTQYF
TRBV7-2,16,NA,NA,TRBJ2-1,TGTGCCAGCAGCTTAGTTGAGTCAGGGGATTCTAATGAGCAGTTCTTC,CASSLVESGDSNEQFF
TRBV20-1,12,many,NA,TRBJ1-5,TGCAGTGCTAGACAGTTTATGGGGCCCCAGCATTTT,CSARQFMGPQHF
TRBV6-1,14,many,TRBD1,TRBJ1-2,TGTGCCAGCAGCTCGGGACAGGGTGACTATGGCTACACCTTC,CASSSGQGDYGYTF
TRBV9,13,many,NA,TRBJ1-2,TGTGCCAGCAGCGTAGACTCTAACTATGGCTACACCTTC,CASSVDSNYGYTF
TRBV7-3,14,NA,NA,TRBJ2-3,TGTGCCAGCAGCTTAAGGCTCAGCACAGATACGCAGTATTTT,CASSLRLSTDTQYF
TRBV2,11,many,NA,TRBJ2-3,TGTGCCAGCAGTGAGACAATTGTGCAGTATTTT,CASSETIVQYF
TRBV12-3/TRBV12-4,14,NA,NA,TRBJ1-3,TGTGCCAGCAGTTTAGCTCACTCTGGAAACACCATATATTTT,CASSLAHSGNTIYF
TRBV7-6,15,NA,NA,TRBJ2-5,TGTGCCAGCAGCTTAGGGGGGACTTTTCAAGAGACCCAGTACTTC,CASSLGGTFQETQYF
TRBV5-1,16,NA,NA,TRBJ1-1,TGCGCCAGCAGCTTGGTCTGGGATGGGACCGACACTGAAGCTTTCTTT,CASSLVWDGTDTEAFF
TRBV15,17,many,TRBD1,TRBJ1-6,TGTGCCACCAGCACAAAAGACAGGGGACGTTATAATTCACCCCTCCACTTT,CATSTKDRGRYNSPLHF
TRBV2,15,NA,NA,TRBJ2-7,TGTGCCAGCAGAGAGGGATCCCCTCCAGCCTACGAGCAGTACTTC,CASREGSPPAYEQYF
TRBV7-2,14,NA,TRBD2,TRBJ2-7,TGTGCCAGCAGGCGAATAGCGGGGTGGAACGAGCAGTACTTC,CASRRIAGWNEQYF
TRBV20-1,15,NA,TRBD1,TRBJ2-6,TGCAGTACCTTTGACAGGGTATCTGGGGCCAACGTCCTGACTTTC,CSTFDRVSGANVLTF
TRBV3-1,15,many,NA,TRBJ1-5,TGTGCCAGCAGCCAAGAATGGGGTCCTAATCAGCCCCAGCATTTT,CASSQEWGPNQPQHF
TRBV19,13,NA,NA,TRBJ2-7,TGTGCCAGTAGTATTACAGCCCTCTACGAGCAGTACTTC,CASSITALYEQYF
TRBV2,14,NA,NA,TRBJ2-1,TGTGCCAGCATGCGGGGTAACCAGCATAATGAGCAGTTCTTC,CASMRGNQHNEQFF
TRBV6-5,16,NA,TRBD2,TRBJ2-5,TGTGCCAGCAGTTACTCCCGCGGGGGGTTGGAAGAGACCCAGTACTTC,CASSYSRGGLEETQYF
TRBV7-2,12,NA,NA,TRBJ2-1,TGTGCCAGCAGCTTACTTAAGTATGAGCAGTTCTTC,CASSLLKYEQFF
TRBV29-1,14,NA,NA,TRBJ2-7,TGCAGCGCTATAAATCAACAGGGTCCCTACGAGCAGTACTTC,CSAINQQGPYEQYF
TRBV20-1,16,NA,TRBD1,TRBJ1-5,TGCAGTGCTAGAGAGGGGGGGACAGGGGGAGGACAGCCCCAGCATTTT,CSAREGGTGGGQPQHF
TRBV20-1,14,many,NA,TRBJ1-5,TGCAGTGCTAGACAGGCCGGGGAAAATCAGCCCCAGCATTTT,CSARQAGENQPQHF
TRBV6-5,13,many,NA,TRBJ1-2,TGTGCCAGCAGTCCAGGACCGGATTATGGCTACACCTTC,CASSPGPDYGYTF
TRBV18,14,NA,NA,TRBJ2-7,TGTGCCAGCTCACCCCAGGGGAACCAATACGAGCAGTACTTC,CASSPQGNQYEQYF
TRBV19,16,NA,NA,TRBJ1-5,TGTGCCAGTAGTATAGTCGACACGTATAGCAATCAGCCCCAGCATTTT,CASSIVDTYSNQPQHF
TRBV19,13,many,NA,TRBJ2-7,TGTGCCAGTAGCGGGGGCAGGGGAGGCGAGCAGTACTTC,CASSGGRGGEQYF
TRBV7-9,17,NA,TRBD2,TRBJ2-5,TGTGCCAGCGGCCAGACTAGCGGGGGGGGCCCCCGCGAGACCCAGCACTTC,CASGQTSGGGPRETQHF
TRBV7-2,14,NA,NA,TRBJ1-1,TGTGCCAGCAGCCGAAACAGGGCGAGCGCTGAAGCTTTCTTT,CASSRNRASAEAFF
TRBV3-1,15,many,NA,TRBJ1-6,TGTGCCAGCAGCCAAGTGGGCCAGGGTTCTTCACCCCTCCACTTT,CASSQVGQGSSPLHF
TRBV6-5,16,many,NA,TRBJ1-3,TGTGCCAGCAGTTACGTCTCAGGGTCCTCTGGAAACACCATATATTTT,CASSYVSGSSGNTIYF
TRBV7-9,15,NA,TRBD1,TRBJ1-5,TGTGCCAGCAGCTTAGCCGGGACAGCACAAGAGACCCAGCATTTT,CASSLAGTAQETQHF
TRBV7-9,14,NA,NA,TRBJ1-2,TGTGCCACCAGTCCCGGACTCCTCAACTATGGCTACACCTTC,CATSPGLLNYGYTF
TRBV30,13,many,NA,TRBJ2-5,TGTGCCTGGGAACGCGGACAGAGAGAGACCCAGTACTTC,CAWERGQRETQYF
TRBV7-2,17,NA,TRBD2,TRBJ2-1,TGTGCCAGCAGCCAGAGCGGGGGGGCACTCAGGTACAATGAGCAGTTCTTC,CASSQSGGALRYNEQFF
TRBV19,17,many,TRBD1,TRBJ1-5,TGTGCCAGTAGTCCCGGGACAGGGGGCCATAACAATCAGCCCCAGCATTTT,CASSPGTGGHNNQPQHF
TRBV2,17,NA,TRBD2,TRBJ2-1,TGTGCCAGCAGTGAGGGGGGACTAGCGGGGGGGTACAATGAGCAGTTCTTC,CASSEGGLAGGYNEQFF
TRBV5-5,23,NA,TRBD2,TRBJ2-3,TGTGCCAGCAGCCAAGATCCGATTCTTCGGGGGGCTTTGAGCGGGGGGTTCACAGATACGCAGTATTTT,CASSQDPILRGALSGGFTDTQYF
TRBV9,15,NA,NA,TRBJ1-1,TGTGCCAGCTCACCACTATTGTCGGGGAACACTGAAGCTTTCTTT,CASSPLLSGNTEAFF
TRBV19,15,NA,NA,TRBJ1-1,TGTGTCAGTAGTATTTCGGCGGTAATGAACACTGAAGCTTTCTTT,CVSSISAVMNTEAFF
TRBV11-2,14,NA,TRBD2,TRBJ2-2,TGTGCCAGCAGCTTATTAGCGGGGGCCGGGGAGCTGTTTTTT,CASSLLAGAGELFF
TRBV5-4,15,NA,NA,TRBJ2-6,TGTGCCAGCAGCCCCGGCGGGACAGTCTCCTACGTCCTGACTTTC,CASSPGGTVSYVLTF